The 16 T cell receptor beta chains in this list originate from one sample, sequenced in a study of T cell responses to AZD1222 COVID-19 vaccine. The table came from immunoSEQ multiplex PCR; TCRdb's copy has only in-frame clones and leaves some out. The sample holds about 120,000 clones, more than 75% seen once. The sample consisted of peripheral blood, taken on day 0 of AZD1222 vaccination. The receptors were gathered from an adult in good health.

The chain joins TRBV28 to TRBJ1-1; perhaps TRBD1 as D (5 bases). CDR3 length equals 14 residues. Germline assignment: CDR1 MDHEN and CDR2 SYDVKM. V was trimmed by 2 bases and J by 3 bases, leaving 10 bases between them. The CDR3 DNA reads TGTGCCAGCAGTTTAGCCCCCAGGGACACTGAAGCTTTCTTT. Protein product: CASSLAPRDTEAFF.

The CDR3: CASSSGTPREQFF. In DNA, the CDR3 is TGTGCCAGCAGTTCCGGGACTCCCAGGGAGCAGTTCTTC. The chain carries TRBV27 and TRBJ2-1; TRBD2 might be the D (6 bases). Trimming shortened V by 4 bases and J by 10 bases, and 14 bases separated the two germline ends. The germline CDR1 and CDR2 sequences are MNHEY and SMNVEV (reference sequence). The CDR3 has 13 residues.

The chain uses TRBV5-4 and TRBJ1-4; D gene unclear. Germline CDR1 is SGHNT and CDR2 is YYREEE (reference sequence). The CDR3 is 17 amino acids. V dropped 3 bases and J dropped 6 bases, with 21 bases sitting between them. Here the CDR3 DNA reads TGTGCCAGCAGCTCCCTCAACCAAAGAGGGCTTGATGAAAAACTGTTTTTT. Translation gives CASSSLNQRGLDEKLFF.

This clone was picked up a small number of times. This rearrangement joins TRBV5-6 to TRBJ2-2; 7 nucleotides align to TRBD1. The CDR3 extends over 15 amino acids. Germline V gene sequence: CDR1 SGHDT, CDR2 YYEEEE. Trimming took 0 bases from V and 7 from J; bases not matched to a gene: 6. The CDR3 loop reads CASSLEAQGHGELFF. CDR3 sequence (DNA): TGTGCCAGCAGCTTGGAGGCACAGGGGCACGGGGAGCTGTTTTTT. The whole variable domain, remainder taken from reference TRBV5-6 and TRBJ2-2, is DAGVTQSPTHLIKTRGQQVTLRCSPKSGHDTVSWYQQALGQGPQFIFQYYEEEERQRGNFPDRFSGHQFPNYSSELNVNALLLGDSALYLCASSLEAQGHGELFFGEGSRLTVL.

The chain has TRBV11-3 and TRBJ2-1; 14 positions match TRBD2. The germline CDR1 and CDR2 sequences are SGHNT and YENEEA. The CDR3 is 15 amino acids. The trim removed 5 bases at V and 10 bases at J, leaving 7 bases unmatched. The CDR3: CASSPGTSGSNEQFF. CDR3 nucleotides: TGTGCCAGCAGCCCCGGGACTAGCGGGAGTAACGAGCAGTTCTTC. The complete variable domain, with remaining parts taken from reference TRBV11-3 and TRBJ2-1, reads EAGVVQSPRYKIIEKKQPVAFWCNPISGHNTLYWYLQNLGQGPELLIRYENEEAVDDSQLPKDRFSAERLKGVDSTLKIQPAELGDSAVYLCASSPGTSGSNEQFFGPGTRLTVL.

The CDR3 nucleotides are TGTGCCAGCAGCTTGTTTCTGGGACTAGAGGTATCGGGAGAGCAGTTCTTC. It specifies CASSLFLGLEVSGEQFF. The chain links TRBV5-4 to TRBJ2-1; 8 bases align to TRBD2. Trimming took 1 base from V and 10 from J; bases not matched to a gene: 16. The CDR3 contains 17 residues. CDR1 and CDR2 (germline): SGHNT, YYREEE (reference sequence).

J is TRBJ1-2 and V is TRBV7-2; D remains unclear. The CDR3 is 13 amino acids. In germline, CDR1 is SGHTA, CDR2 FQGNSA. Trimming left V 3 bases short and J 7 bases short, with 12 bases between. The CDR3 loop is CASSFGQFGGYTF. The CDR3 coding sequence is TGTGCCAGCAGCTTCGGGCAGTTCGGTGGCTACACCTTC.

The chain combines TRBV28 with TRBJ1-2; D may be TRBD1 (5 bases). CDR1 and CDR2 (germline): MDHEN, SYDVKM. Trimming took off 6 bases at V and 2 bases at J, with 10 bases between the two ends. The CDR3 runs 13 residues. The CDR3 is CASRQGLNYGYTF. The CDR3 DNA is TGTGCCAGCAGGCAGGGTTTAAACTATGGCTACACCTTC.

V usage is TRBV11-3 and J usage is TRBJ2-7; D is undetermined. This CDR3 has 13 residues. Germline assignment: CDR1 SGHNT and CDR2 YENEEA. With 2 bases removed from V and 3 bases from J, the gap between germline ends came to 8 bases. CDR3 sequence: CASSLQTDYEQYF. The CDR3 DNA reads TGTGCCAGCAGCTTACAGACTGACTACGAGCAGTACTTC.

The chain combines TRBV6-1 with TRBJ1-5, with 9 bases that match TRBD1. Trimming cost V 3 bases and J 4 bases; bases outside gene matches: 7. The germline CDR1 and CDR2 sequences are MNHNS and SASEGT. The CDR3 spans 16 residues. CDR3 sequence reads: CASSEYPGQGNQPQHF. The DNA of the CDR3 is TGTGCCAGCAGTGAGTACCCGGGACAGGGAAATCAGCCCCAGCATTTT.

The chain is built from TRBV18 and TRBJ1-4, with 7 positions matching TRBD1. CDR3 length: 13 residues. Germline values: CDR1 KGHSH, CDR2 LQKENI. The V segment lost 0 bases and the J segment 8 bases; nucleotides outside the gene matches: 0. CDR3 sequence reads: CASSPPGQEKLFF. CDR3 nucleotide sequence: TGTGCCAGCTCACCACCGGGACAGGAAAAACTGTTTTTT.

The V and J genes are TRBV11-2 and TRBJ2-3; TRBD2 aligns across 11 bases. V dropped 3 bases and J dropped 0; count of bases not matched to a gene: 2. The CDR3 length is 16 residues. CDR1 SGHAT and CDR2 FQNNGV come from the germline V gene. The CDR3 spells CASSLGLADSTDTQYF. The DNA for the CDR3 is TGTGCCAGCAGCTTGGGACTAGCGGATAGCACAGATACGCAGTATTTT.

This CDR3 reads CASSSQGANTEAFF. CDR3 bases: TGTGCCAGCTCATCACAGGGGGCTAACACTGAAGCTTTCTTT. The chain links TRBV18 to TRBJ1-1; TRBD1 matches at 9 bases. Germline values: CDR1 KGHSH, CDR2 LQKENI. The CDR3 is 14 amino acids. The V gene end was trimmed by 5 bases and the J gene end by 2 bases; junction bases not matched to a gene: 3.

The sample holds one count of this clone. The V and J genes are TRBV29-1 and TRBJ1-5; tentative D call: TRBD1 (5 bases). Per germline, CDR1 SQVTM and CDR2 ANQGSEA. The ends were cut back, 6 bases at V and 3 bases at J, with 12 bases in the middle. The CDR3 consists of 13 residues. The CDR3: CSVGGGNNQPQHF. Written as DNA, the CDR3 is TGCAGCGTGGGGGGAGGGAACAATCAGCCCCAGCATTTT.

This chain connects TRBV5-1 to TRBJ2-2, with D perhaps matching TRBD1 (6 bases). Germline CDR1 reads SGHRS; CDR2 reads YFSETQ. The CDR3 is 14 residues long. V gave up 7 bases and J gave up 6 bases, with 16 bases separating them. CDR3 nucleotides: TGCGCCAGCTCACTAGGACAGCTCGCCGGGGAGCTGTTTTTT. Protein: CASSLGQLAGELFF. The whole variable domain, filled in from reference TRBV5-1 and TRBJ2-2, reads KAGVTQTPRYLIKTRGQQVTLSCSPISGHRSVSWYQQTPGQGLQFLFEYFSETQRNKGNFPGRFSGRQFSNSRSEMNVSTLELGDSALYLCASSLGQLAGELFFGEGSRLTVL.

The chain links TRBV19 to TRBJ2-5; D gene uncertain. The CDR3 is 11 residues long. With 10 bases removed from V and 5 bases from J, the gap between germline ends came to 11 bases. Germline assignment: CDR1 LNHDA and CDR2 SQIVND (reference sequence). CDR3 residues: CATRVGETQYF. The CDR3 region has the DNA TGTGCCACTAGGGTAGGGGAGACCCAGTACTTC. Together with reference TRBV19 and TRBJ2-5, the CDR3 gives the full variable domain: DGGITQSPKYLFRKEGQNVTLSCEQNLNHDAMYWYRQDPGQGLRLIYYSQIVNDFQKGDIAEGYSVSREKKESFPLTVTSAQKNPTAFYLCATRVGETQYFGPGTRLLVL.